The 8 T cell receptor beta chains listed next were all sequenced from one sample in a study of OX40 agonist ivuxolimab in advanced cancers. Library preparation employed the immunoSEQ multiplex PCR assay. The table was pulled from immuneACCESS by TCRdb, which kept in-frame rearrangements only. Such tables lose some clones; where checked, under half of the loss comes from unresolved V genes, and the rest has no known cause. This sample comprises about 62,000 clones, around 74% of them detected only once. Around 9.9% of the sample belongs to the ten largest clones. The specimen was CD4+ or CD8+ T cells sorted from blood, collected in a trial of the OX40 agonist ivuxolimab. These receptors all come from an adult with an advanced solid tumor such as melanoma, head and neck, liver or kidney cancer.

The chain uses TRBV7-2 and TRBJ1-5; D gene uncertain. The germline CDR1 and CDR2 sequences are SGHTA and FQGNSA. This CDR3 region has 13 residues. The V and J ends lost 1 base and 3 bases respectively, with 4 bases between them. The CDR3 coding sequence is TGTGCCAGCAGCTTAGGCCCCAATCAGCCCCAGCATTTT. Protein product: CASSLGPNQPQHF.

This clone was detected a few times. The rearrangement links TRBV4-3 to TRBJ1-5; D may be TRBD1 (5 bases). V shed 5 bases and J shed 2 bases, with 13 bases lying between them. The CDR3 runs 15 residues. Germline CDR1 and CDR2: LGHNA and YSLEER. CDR3 nucleotides: TGCGCCAGCAGCGCTATTCGGGGGGGCAATCAGCCCCAGCATTTT. Protein product: CASSAIRGGNQPQHF.

This clone was seen once. The chain recombines TRBV19 with TRBJ2-1; no reliable D call. The CDR3 spans 13 residues. Germline V gene sequence: CDR1 LNHDA, CDR2 SQIVND (reference sequence). Trimming stripped 8 bases from V and 5 bases from J, with 13 bases between. The CDR3 region has the DNA TGTGCCAGTCTAACTGAAAGGGACAATGAGCAGTTCTTC. This codes for CASLTERDNEQFF. Variable domain in full (rest from reference TRBV19 and TRBJ2-1): DGGITQSPKYLFRKEGQNVTLSCEQNLNHDAMYWYRQDPGQGLRLIYYSQIVNDFQKGDIAEGYSVSREKKESFPLTVTSAQKNPTAFYLCASLTERDNEQFFGPGTRLTVL.

This chain links TRBV12-5 with TRBJ2-1; tentative D call: TRBD2 (5 bases). Deletions cut 7 bases from V and 3 bases from J, with 13 bases between. The CDR3 runs 14 residues. Germline V gene sequence: CDR1 LGHNT, CDR2 FRNRAP. CDR3 DNA sequence: TGTGCTAGTGCCCTCAGCGGAAACTACAATGAGCAGTTCTTC. Encoded protein: CASALSGNYNEQFF.

The V gene is TRBV28, the J gene TRBJ2-3, with a weak D call TRBD1 (5 bases). In germline, CDR1 is MDHEN, CDR2 SYDVKM. This CDR3 comprises 14 residues. Trimming took 3 bases from V and 2 from J, leaving 9 bases between them. CDR3 sequence (DNA): TGTGCCAGCAGTTTCCAGGGTTCCACAGATACGCAGTATTTT. This translates into CASSFQGSTDTQYF.

This clone showed up just a few times. The same CDR3 can be traced to other DNA sequences in this sample. The chain links TRBV7-2 to TRBJ1-5; D ambiguous. This CDR3 spans 12 amino acids. CDR1 and CDR2 from the germline V gene are SGHTA and FQGNSA. Trimming pared 5 bases from V and 5 bases from J, leaving 7 bases between. The CDR3 region has the DNA TGTGCCAGCAGCGAGGAGGATCAGCCCCAGCATTTT. Its protein product is CASSEEDQPQHF.

This chain connects TRBV7-2 to TRBJ1-2; D may be TRBD1 (5 bases). CDR1 SGHTA and CDR2 FQGNSA come from the germline V gene. The CDR3 is 17 amino acids. Trimming took off 2 bases at V and 8 bases at J, with 24 bases between the two ends. The CDR3 is CASSLIGSGSGSSGYTF. The CDR3 DNA sequence: TGTGCCAGCAGCTTAATAGGTTCGGGCTCAGGGTCGAGCGGCTACACCTTC.

The chain employs TRBV6-5 and TRBJ1-1, with TRBD1 matching over 9 bases. The CDR3 is 15 amino acids. Losses at the gene ends were 0 bases for V and 3 bases for J; bases not matched to a gene: 2. Germline V gene lookup returns CDR1 MNHEY and CDR2 SVGAGI. CDR3 DNA sequence: TGTGCCAGCAGTTACTCGGGACAGGGTTACACTGAAGCTTTCTTT. Encoded protein: CASSYSGQGYTEAFF.